This T cell receptor (beta chain) was observed in a study of T cell changes during pregnancy in multiple sclerosis. The germline V gene encodes CDR1 SEHNR and CDR2 FQNEAQ (reference sequence). This CDR3 has 14 residues. V lost 5 bases and J 1 base, leaving 12 bases between the germline ends. Method: immunoSEQ multiplex PCR; TCRdb's copy keeps in-frame clones and lacks some. The sample records about 77,000 clones, approximately 89% being singletons. The material was peripheral blood, obtained before pregnancy. The chain links TRBV7-9 to TRBJ2-7, with D maybe TRBD1 (6 bases). This sequence originates from a female donor with multiple sclerosis, enrolled in a pregnancy study. The CDR3 DNA reads as TGTGCCAGCAGCGACCGGGACAATTCCTACGAGCAGTACTTC. Translating it yields CASSDRDNSYEQYF.